This entry lists 16 T cell receptor beta chains sequenced from one sample in a study of T-cell reconstitution after alpha-beta-depleted transplantation in children. During its preparation, the TCRbeta library received unique molecular identifiers. TCRdb re-called the PCR reads through MiXCR, storing one row per CDR3 protein. This repertoire shows roughly 7,900 distinct CDR3 sequences, approximately 12% found once; its top ten account for about half. The sample was PBMCs, mostly from graft donor cells, taken 60 days after TCRalphabeta/CD19-depleted stem cell transplant. The receptors shown here come from a patient between 2 and 9 years old who had a stem cell transplant for inherited bone marrow failure, so the T cells may come from the graft donor.

At least ten counts were recorded for this clonotype. The chain couples TRBV30 to TRBJ2-6, with 7 bases identical to TRBD1. Germline CDR1 reads GTSNPN; CDR2 reads SVGIG (reference sequence). The CDR3 runs to 15 residues. With V trimmed by 3 bases and J by 4 bases, 6 bases remained unmatched. The CDR3: CAWSAGTAGANVLTF. Written as DNA, the CDR3 is TGTGCCTGGAGCGCCGGGACAGCAGGGGCCAACGTCCTGACTTTC.

Many counts were recorded for this clonotype. The V gene is TRBV4-2, the J gene TRBJ2-5; D is possibly TRBD1 (5 bases). The CDR3 totals 15 residues. Germline V CDR1 and CDR2: LGHNA, YNFKEQ. The V end was cut by 0 bases, the J end by 5 bases, with 13 bases between. For the CDR3, the DNA is TGTGCCAGCAGCCAAGATCCAGGCAGGGCGGAGACCCAGTACTTC. As protein: CASSQDPGRAETQYF.

This clonotype was counted ten times or more. The CDR3 DNA reads as TGTGCCATCAGTGACCCGTCCGGGACAGGGGGCGTGGATGAGCAGTTCTTC. This gives the protein CAISDPSGTGGVDEQFF. The chain joins TRBV10-3 to TRBJ2-1; 12 nucleotides line up with TRBD1. Germline values: CDR1 ENHRY, CDR2 SYGVKD. This CDR3 has 17 amino acids. Trimming at V came to 3 bases and at J to 8 bases, leaving 11 bases not matched to a gene.

The chain recombines TRBV28 with TRBJ1-3, with TRBD1 matching over 7 bases. CDR3 length: 13 residues. From germline, CDR1 is MDHEN and CDR2 SYDVKM. With V trimmed by 10 bases and J by 5 bases, 8 bases remained unmatched. As DNA, the CDR3 is TGTGCCACCCGGACAGGAAATAGAAACACCATATATTTT. This codes for CATRTGNRNTIYF.

The sample holds many counts of this clonotype. This chain's CDR3 is CSARGTSGSYNEQFF. The CDR3 DNA reads as TGCAGTGCTAGAGGGACTAGCGGCTCCTACAATGAGCAGTTCTTC. The chain carries TRBV20-1 and TRBJ2-1; 10 bases are a match to TRBD2. This CDR3 has 15 residues. Trimming cost V 1 base and J 0 bases; bases outside gene matches: 0. Germline CDR1 is DFQATT and CDR2 is SNEGSKA (reference sequence).

This clonotype was seen repeatedly, ten times or more. This chain links TRBV7-2 with TRBJ2-7; D is perhaps TRBD1 (6 bases). Germline V gene data show CDR1 as SGHTA and CDR2 as FQGNSA. V was pared by 0 bases and J by 0 bases, with 9 bases between. The CDR3 covers 15 residues. This CDR3 reads CASSLARTASYEQYF. CDR3 sequence (DNA): TGTGCCAGCAGCTTAGCGCGGACAGCCTCCTACGAGCAGTACTTC.

This clonotype was counted ten times or more. The V and J genes are TRBV20-1 and TRBJ1-2; perhaps TRBD1 as D (5 bases). From germline, CDR1 is DFQATT and CDR2 SNEGSKA (reference sequence). CDR3 length: 14 residues. In DNA, the CDR3 is TGCAGAGCCCAAGGTGGTTATGAGGGGTGGGGCTACACCTTC. The encoded protein is CRAQGGYEGWGYTF.

This clonotype is classed as medium-sized (0.01 to 0.1%). The rearrangement uses TRBV7-9 and TRBJ2-7; TRBD1 might be the D (6 bases). The ends were cut back, 5 bases at V and 3 bases at J, with 11 bases in the middle. Germline V gene sequence: CDR1 SEHNR, CDR2 FQNEAQ (reference sequence). This CDR3 comprises 13 residues. Here the CDR3 DNA reads TGTGCCAGCAGCCCGGGACACCTCTACGAGCAGTACTTC. This encodes CASSPGHLYEQYF.

The rearrangement links TRBV11-2 to TRBJ2-5; no definite D call. CDR1 and CDR2 (germline): SGHAT, FQNNGV. The CDR3 is 17 amino acids. V was trimmed by 2 bases and J by 1 base, leaving 17 bases between them. In DNA form, the CDR3 reads TGTGCCAGCAGCTTAATCGGCCTAGATTTGCTCCAAGAGACCCAGTACTTC. Amino acid sequence: CASSLIGLDLLQETQYF.

This clonotype was seen repeatedly, ten times or more. The chain is built from TRBV6-6 and TRBJ2-1; 7 bases agree with TRBD2. V trimming: 7 bases; J trimming: 15 bases; junction bases outside the gene matches: 6. This CDR3 comprises 10 residues. Germline lookup yields CDR1 MNHNY and CDR2 SVGAGI (reference sequence). CDR3 DNA: TGTGCCAGCAAGCGGGGCCCCTGGTTCTTC. Amino acids: CASKRGPWFF.

This clonotype appeared many times. CDR3 amino acids: CASSQVSPSNYGYTF. CDR3 DNA sequence: TGCGCCAGCAGCCAAGTGAGCCCCTCTAACTATGGCTACACCTTC. The chain employs TRBV4-1 and TRBJ1-2, with D unclear. V lost 1 base and J 0 bases, leaving 9 bases between the germline ends. Looked up from germline, CDR1 is MGHRA and CDR2 is YSYEKL. The CDR3 is made up of 15 amino acids.

This clonotype showed up just once. A much larger clonotype is one base distant, so this may be a read error. The rearrangement links TRBV10-3 to TRBJ1-2, with a possible D match to TRBD1 (5 bases). Per the germline V gene, CDR1 is ENHRY and CDR2 is SYGVKD. There are 14 residues in the CDR3. Trimming stripped 9 bases from V and 5 bases from J, with 19 bases between. CDR3 nucleotide sequence: TGTGCCATGGGACCTCGGGGCGACTTGTATGGCTACACCTTC. It codes for CAMGPRGDLYGYTF.

Ten or more counts support this clonotype. This chain connects TRBV5-1 to TRBJ1-2, with 10 positions matching TRBD1. J was trimmed by 8 bases and V by 5 bases; bases with no gene match: 9. This CDR3 has 14 residues. Germline CDR1 SGHRS, CDR2 YFSETQ. This CDR3 is CASRTRDRGSGYTF. As DNA, the CDR3 is TGCGCCAGCAGGACTCGGGACAGGGGAAGCGGCTACACCTTC.

This clonotype has at least ten counts. The chain joins TRBV4-3 to TRBJ1-5; the D is unclear. V was clipped by 1 base and J by 8 bases, with 12 bases between them. The CDR3 length is 14 residues. In germline, CDR1 is LGHNA, CDR2 YSLEER. DNA of the CDR3: TGCGCCAGCAGCCAAGCGTTCCCATGGAAGCCCCAGCATTTT. Its translation is CASSQAFPWKPQHF.

This clonotype was recorded at least ten times. The rearrangement links TRBV19 to TRBJ2-2, with unresolved D. Trimming pared 7 bases from V and 6 bases from J, leaving 12 bases between. The CDR3 totals 13 residues. Germline-derived CDR1 and CDR2 are LNHDA and SQIVND (reference sequence). CDR3 nucleotide sequence: TGTGCCAGTACGGAGACGAATCCCGGGGAGCTGTTTTTT. Protein product: CASTETNPGELFF.

This clonotype appeared many times. The chain combines TRBV20-1 with TRBJ2-3; D perhaps matches TRBD2 (6 bases). V gave up 3 bases and J gave up 0 bases, with 10 bases separating them. The CDR3 spans 14 residues. Germline CDR1 reads DFQATT; CDR2 reads SNEGSKA (reference sequence). The CDR3 bases are TGCAGTGCTAGTACCGGGACTAGCACAGATACGCAGTATTTT. Protein sequence: CSASTGTSTDTQYF.